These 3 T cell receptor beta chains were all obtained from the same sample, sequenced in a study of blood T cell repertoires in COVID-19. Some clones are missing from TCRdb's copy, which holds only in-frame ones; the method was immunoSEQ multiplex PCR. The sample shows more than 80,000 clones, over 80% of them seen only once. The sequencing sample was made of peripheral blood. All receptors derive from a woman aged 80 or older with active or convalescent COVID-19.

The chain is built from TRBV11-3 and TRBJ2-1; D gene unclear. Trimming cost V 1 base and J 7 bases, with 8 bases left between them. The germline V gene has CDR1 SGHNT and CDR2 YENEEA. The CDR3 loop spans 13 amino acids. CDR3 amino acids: CASSLAPLNEQFF. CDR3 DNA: TGTGCCAGCAGCTTAGCTCCGCTAAATGAGCAGTTCTTC.

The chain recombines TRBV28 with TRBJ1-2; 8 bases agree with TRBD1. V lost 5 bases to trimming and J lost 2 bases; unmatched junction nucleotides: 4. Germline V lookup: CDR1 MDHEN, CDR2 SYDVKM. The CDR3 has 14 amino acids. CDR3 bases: TGTGCCAGCAGTGGACAGGGCCGAAACTATGGCTACACCTTC. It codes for CASSGQGRNYGYTF.

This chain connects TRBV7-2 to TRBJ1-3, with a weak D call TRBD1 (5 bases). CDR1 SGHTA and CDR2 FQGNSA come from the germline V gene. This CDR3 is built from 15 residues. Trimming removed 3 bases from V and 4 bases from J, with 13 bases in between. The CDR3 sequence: CASSLDIGAGNTIYF. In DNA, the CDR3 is TGTGCCAGCAGCTTGGATATTGGGGCAGGAAACACCATATATTTT.